These T cell receptor beta chains were read from a single sample in a study of T-cell reconstitution after alpha-beta-depleted transplantation in children. TCRdb re-called the PCR reads through MiXCR, storing one row per CDR3 protein. The table records 200,000 to 250,000 distinct CDR3 sequences, around 9.5% of them present only once. The sequencing here drew on PBMCs from the stem cell graft donor, taken from the stem cell graft. The receptor set was obtained from a human donor who donated a stem cell graft to a child with acute lymphoblastic leukemia. Each CDR3 is given with its conserved first and last residue. Each record gives: CDR3 DNA, CDR3 protein, V gene, J gene, clone size, D gene. The D gene is left open where the match is weak. Clone size is stated in some rows and not others, as once, few, many or a class when expanded.

CDR3 DNA: TGTGCCAGCAGCCAAGATCCGGACAGGGCCAAAAACATTCAGTACTTC
CDR3 protein: CASSQDPDRAKNIQYF
V gene: TRBV3-1
J gene: TRBJ2-4
clone size: -
D gene: TRBD1

CDR3 DNA: TGTGCCAGCAGCTCCTTCGACGGCTACGAGCAGTACTTC
CDR3 protein: CASSSFDGYEQYF
V gene: TRBV6-5
J gene: TRBJ2-7
clone size: many
D gene: -

CDR3 DNA: TGTGCCAGCAGCTTAGATCGGCAGTTCTACGAGCAGTACTTC
CDR3 protein: CASSLDRQFYEQYF
V gene: TRBV11-2
J gene: TRBJ2-7
clone size: few
D gene: -

CDR3 DNA: TGTGCCAGCAGCCCCGTGGTCTACGAGCAGTACTTC
CDR3 protein: CASSPVVYEQYF
V gene: TRBV7-9
J gene: TRBJ2-7
clone size: -
D gene: -

CDR3 DNA: TGTGCCAGCAGACGGGACGACATGAACACTGAAGCTTTCTTT
CDR3 protein: CASRRDDMNTEAFF
V gene: TRBV5-4
J gene: TRBJ1-1
clone size: few
D gene: -

CDR3 DNA: TGTGCCAGCTCACCGGCCAGCTCTGGAAACACCATATATTTT
CDR3 protein: CASSPASSGNTIYF
V gene: TRBV18
J gene: TRBJ1-3
clone size: -
D gene: -

CDR3 DNA: TGCAGTGCTAGGGACCCGATGTCAAGGGGGTCCTACGAGCAGTACTTC
CDR3 protein: CSARDPMSRGSYEQYF
V gene: TRBV20-1
J gene: TRBJ2-7
clone size: few
D gene: -

CDR3 DNA: TGTGCCAGCAGTTACGGGGACATGTATGGCTACACCTTC
CDR3 protein: CASSYGDMYGYTF
V gene: TRBV12-3/TRBV12-4
J gene: TRBJ1-2
clone size: many
D gene: -

CDR3 DNA: TGTGCCTGGAGCCTCGGGAGAGAGACCCAGTACTTC
CDR3 protein: CAWSLGRETQYF
V gene: TRBV30
J gene: TRBJ2-5
clone size: few
D gene: -

CDR3 DNA: TGTGCCAGCAGTGAACAAAGATCCGACAAAAAACTGTTTTTT
CDR3 protein: CASSEQRSDKKLFF
V gene: TRBV6-1
J gene: TRBJ1-4
clone size: many
D gene: -

CDR3 DNA: TGTGCCAGTAGTGTCGACAGGGGCACCTCTGGAAACACCATATATTTT
CDR3 protein: CASSVDRGTSGNTIYF
V gene: TRBV19
J gene: TRBJ1-3
clone size: few
D gene: TRBD1

CDR3 DNA: TGTGCCAGCAGTATAGACAGGGGGACTAATGGCTACACCTTC
CDR3 protein: CASSIDRGTNGYTF
V gene: TRBV6-1
J gene: TRBJ1-2
clone size: -
D gene: TRBD1

CDR3 DNA: TGTGCCAGCAGCCTCAGGGTTTCGAACACCGGGGAGCTGTTTTTT
CDR3 protein: CASSLRVSNTGELFF
V gene: TRBV3-1
J gene: TRBJ2-2
clone size: many
D gene: -

CDR3 DNA: TGTGCCAGCAGCCAAGGAACCGGCGGGGCGACGTATTACGAGCAGTACTTC
CDR3 protein: CASSQGTGGATYYEQYF
V gene: TRBV3-1
J gene: TRBJ2-7
clone size: -
D gene: -

CDR3 DNA: TGTGCCAGTAGTACATGGCAGGCGAATGAAAAACTGTTTTTT
CDR3 protein: CASSTWQANEKLFF
V gene: TRBV19
J gene: TRBJ1-4
clone size: -
D gene: -

CDR3 DNA: TGCAGCGTTAAACAGGGTAGAGGGCCGGTTAATGAGCAGTTCTTC
CDR3 protein: CSVKQGRGPVNEQFF
V gene: TRBV29-1
J gene: TRBJ2-1
clone size: many
D gene: -

CDR3 DNA: TGTGCCTGGAATTCCCGCGGGACAGGGTTCAACTATGGCTACACCTTC
CDR3 protein: CAWNSRGTGFNYGYTF
V gene: TRBV30
J gene: TRBJ1-2
clone size: few
D gene: TRBD1

CDR3 DNA: TGTGCCTGGAGTACAGTTGCAACTAATGAAAAACTGTTTTTT
CDR3 protein: CAWSTVATNEKLFF
V gene: TRBV30
J gene: TRBJ1-4
clone size: -
D gene: -

CDR3 DNA: TGTGCCAGCAGCCCTGTGGGACTAGCGGGGGGCATGCTAGCCAAAAACATTCAGTACTTC
CDR3 protein: CASSPVGLAGGMLAKNIQYF
V gene: TRBV11-2
J gene: TRBJ2-4
clone size: few
D gene: TRBD2

CDR3 DNA: TGCAGCGAAGACGGTACGCAAGAGACCCAGTACTTC
CDR3 protein: CSEDGTQETQYF
V gene: TRBV20-1
J gene: TRBJ2-5
clone size: many
D gene: -

CDR3 DNA: TGCGCCAGCAGCTTATTCTCCTACGAGCAGTACTTC
CDR3 protein: CASSLFSYEQYF
V gene: TRBV5-1
J gene: TRBJ2-7
clone size: many
D gene: -

CDR3 DNA: TGTGCCAGCAGCTCCATCCGCGGGCCTCCAGAAAAACTGTTTTTT
CDR3 protein: CASSSIRGPPEKLFF
V gene: TRBV11-2
J gene: TRBJ1-4
clone size: few
D gene: -

CDR3 DNA: TGTGCCACCAGCAGAGTTAGAAACACTGAAGCTTTCTTT
CDR3 protein: CATSRVRNTEAFF
V gene: TRBV15
J gene: TRBJ1-1
clone size: few
D gene: -

CDR3 DNA: TGTGCCAGCAGCCAAGATGTTTCAGGGATCCCTGGCTACACCTTC
CDR3 protein: CASSQDVSGIPGYTF
V gene: TRBV4-2
J gene: TRBJ1-2
clone size: few
D gene: -

CDR3 DNA: TGTGCCAGCAGCTTCCAGGGACAAGATACGCAGTATTTT
CDR3 protein: CASSFQGQDTQYF
V gene: TRBV7-2
J gene: TRBJ2-3
clone size: many
D gene: -

CDR3 DNA: TGTGCTAGTGGTTTGATCCTAGGGGGGAAGGGCCTCCAAGAGACCCAGTACTTC
CDR3 protein: CASGLILGGKGLQETQYF
V gene: TRBV12-5
J gene: TRBJ2-5
clone size: -
D gene: -

CDR3 DNA: TGTGCCAGCAGCCCCCGGGACAGAGGCCCCTACGAGCAGTACTTC
CDR3 protein: CASSPRDRGPYEQYF
V gene: TRBV11-1
J gene: TRBJ2-7
clone size: -
D gene: TRBD1

CDR3 DNA: TGCAGTGCTGGTAGACTATCACAGGAAGCTTTCTTT
CDR3 protein: CSAGRLSQEAFF
V gene: TRBV20-1
J gene: TRBJ1-1
clone size: -
D gene: -

CDR3 DNA: TGCGCCAGCAGCCCCCCGGCTAGCGGGGACGATGAGCAGTTCTTC
CDR3 protein: CASSPPASGDDEQFF
V gene: TRBV5-1
J gene: TRBJ2-1
clone size: -
D gene: TRBD2

CDR3 DNA: TGTGCCAGCAGTTACAGCGGAGATGGGGATACGCAGTATTTT
CDR3 protein: CASSYSGDGDTQYF
V gene: TRBV6-5
J gene: TRBJ2-3
clone size: few
D gene: -

CDR3 DNA: TGTGCCATCAGTGAGGCCCAGGGCCTCATTGGCTACACCTTC
CDR3 protein: CAISEAQGLIGYTF
V gene: TRBV10-3
J gene: TRBJ1-2
clone size: many
D gene: -

CDR3 DNA: TGTGCCATCAGTGACCAGAGACTTAACTATGGCTACACCTTC
CDR3 protein: CAISDQRLNYGYTF
V gene: TRBV10-3
J gene: TRBJ1-2
clone size: few
D gene: -

CDR3 DNA: TGTGCCAGCAGCCTCGATGGGATCAATTCACCCCTCCACTTT
CDR3 protein: CASSLDGINSPLHF
V gene: TRBV7-8
J gene: TRBJ1-6
clone size: few
D gene: -

CDR3 DNA: TGTGCCAGCAGCCCGAATTCTAGCGGGGGGGCCTATGGGTTCCTGGATGAGCAGTTCTTC
CDR3 protein: CASSPNSSGGAYGFLDEQFF
V gene: TRBV11-1
J gene: TRBJ2-1
clone size: -
D gene: TRBD2

CDR3 DNA: TGCAGTGCTAGAGATCACTTAGCGGGGGACGCCTACGAGCAGTACTTC
CDR3 protein: CSARDHLAGDAYEQYF
V gene: TRBV20-1
J gene: TRBJ2-7
clone size: -
D gene: TRBD2

CDR3 DNA: TGCAGCGTTGGGCCACTTCACGAACGCCAAGAGACCCAGTACTTC
CDR3 protein: CSVGPLHERQETQYF
V gene: TRBV29-1
J gene: TRBJ2-5
clone size: -
D gene: -

CDR3 DNA: TGTGCCAGCAGGGGCGGGTGGGGCACAGATACGCAGTATTTT
CDR3 protein: CASRGGWGTDTQYF
V gene: TRBV11-2
J gene: TRBJ2-3
clone size: -
D gene: -

CDR3 DNA: TGTGCCAGCAGAGCAGGACAGGAGCAGTACTTC
CDR3 protein: CASRAGQEQYF
V gene: TRBV6-6
J gene: TRBJ2-7
clone size: -
D gene: -

CDR3 DNA: TGTGCCAGCAGCTTGAGTGGCAGGGTGACCGGGGAGCTGTTTTTT
CDR3 protein: CASSLSGRVTGELFF
V gene: TRBV5-6
J gene: TRBJ2-2
clone size: -
D gene: -

CDR3 DNA: TGCAGCGTTCCAGGACAGGGGGTGACCCAGTACTTC
CDR3 protein: CSVPGQGVTQYF
V gene: TRBV29-1
J gene: TRBJ2-5
clone size: few
D gene: TRBD1

CDR3 DNA: TGTGCCAGCAGTTACTCGACCAGGGCTGGCTACACCTTC
CDR3 protein: CASSYSTRAGYTF
V gene: TRBV6-5
J gene: TRBJ1-2
clone size: -
D gene: -

CDR3 DNA: TGTGCCAGCAGTTTATCTGGAAGCCTGATGAACACTGAAGCTTTCTTT
CDR3 protein: CASSLSGSLMNTEAFF
V gene: TRBV27
J gene: TRBJ1-1
clone size: many
D gene: -

CDR3 DNA: TGTGCCAGCAGCCCGATGGGGACAGGGGAAAAAGAGACCCAGTACTTC
CDR3 protein: CASSPMGTGEKETQYF
V gene: TRBV11-2
J gene: TRBJ2-5
clone size: many
D gene: TRBD1

CDR3 DNA: TGCGCCAGCAGCTCCCAGGACTGGGCAGATACGCAGTATTTT
CDR3 protein: CASSSQDWADTQYF
V gene: TRBV5-1
J gene: TRBJ2-3
clone size: few
D gene: -

CDR3 DNA: TGTGCCAGCAGCCAAGAAGCCTACATAAACAATGAGCAGTTCTTC
CDR3 protein: CASSQEAYINNEQFF
V gene: TRBV4-2
J gene: TRBJ2-1
clone size: few
D gene: -